This TCR beta chain was documented in a study of PD-1 blockade in classical Hodgkin lymphoma. The time point was: cycle 4 day 1 (C4D1), after around six weeks of nivolumab. Every patient experienced relapse after autologous stem cell transplantation, and brentuximab vedotin exposure varied. The ends were cut back, 8 bases at V and 13 bases at J, with 14 bases in the middle. Germline-derived CDR1 and CDR2 are MNHEY and SMNVEV (reference sequence). This CDR3 comprises 10 residues. Data came from immunoSEQ multiplex PCR; TCRdb stores just in-frame clones and leaves some out. This sample has about 94,000 clones, with about 92% found just once.

The V call is TRBV27, the J call TRBJ1-2; D gene uncertain. The source of this sequence is a human donor with classical Hodgkin lymphoma. Here the sequenced sample was peripheral blood mononuclear cells (PBMCs), taken before the fourth cycle of nivolumab. The CDR3 sequence is CASGLQTSTF. In nucleotides, the CDR3 is TGTGCCAGCGGGTTGCAGACTAGCACCTTC.